This T cell receptor beta chain was observed in a study of tumor-infiltrating lymphocytes in localized non-small cell lung cancer listed by TCRdb under 2021. With regard to the full study: Several histologies were represented in the cohort, which also included both smokers and never-smokers as well as patients whose samples were collected after neoadjuvant chemotherapy. From each patient came resected tumor tissue plus uninvolved lung tissue from that same patient, and the uninvolved lung tissue was described as non-adjacent to the tumor. TCR sequencing was one of several integrated assays, alongside flow cytometry, multiplex immunofluorescence, RNA-seq, exome sequencing and proteomics, applied to the same patients. In total, the ICON cohort consisted of some 160 surgical patients with localized non-small cell lung cancer who had their tumors resected. A total of under 65 patients were part of the paired comparison of immunoSEQ T-cell fraction between tumor and uninvolved lung. Points the paper makes about the study in general: In line with immunofluorescence CD3 counts, TCRbeta sequencing supported higher T cell infiltration in tumors compared with uninvolved lung tissue. TCR-derived T-cell fraction did not differ between the flow cytometry-defined immunotypes IM1 (good prognosis) and IM2 (poor prognosis). Since assay coverage differed from patient to patient depending on how much tissue was available, TCR sequencing was done for only a subset of the cohort. Because different assays used different pieces of the same tissue, intratumor heterogeneity could not be separated from technical variation.

A note on this clone: Its antigen has not been determined. Per-base quality was not reported, and no clone a single base away is much larger than it.

Enrollment in ICON was initiated in 2016, and the last patient was enrolled in 2018. A subcohort of under 90 patients provided fresh tumor and matched uninvolved tissue for in-depth immune analyses, with TCR sequencing among those analyses. No cell sorting was done, and TCR sequencing was instead run on DNA isolated from bulk tissue. The immunoSEQ assay used for TCR sequencing gave the T-cell fraction in both tumor and uninvolved lung tissue. In the paper's pipeline: In the survival analysis, patients were divided into a high T-cell fraction group (upper tertile) and a low T-cell fraction group (lower two tertiles), and the two groups were compared using a log-rank test. A signed-rank test was used to check for differences in T-cell fraction between paired tumor and uninvolved lung. TCRdb took over this immuneACCESS table, retaining in-frame rearrangements with V and J assigned. Such tables are incomplete; in checked studies, under half of the missing clones stem from an unresolved V gene, and the remainder is unexplained. Clone size and V and J calls were adopted from that table, with D and trimming inferred from the DNA. The table for this sample lists roughly 8,900 clones; around 73% of them were counted only once. The ten largest clonotypes hold roughly 15% of the sample.

Inclusive of the bounding cysteine and phenylalanine, the CDR3 is 15 residues long. Just the 45-base CDR3 DNA is kept, in frame starting at base 1. CDR1 and CDR2 are drawn from the germline V gene (reference sequence): SGHNT, YYREEE. V lost 4 bases and J lost 0 bases, and the count of bases not matched to a germline gene is 1. The sequence joins TRBV5-4 to TRBJ2-3; 11 central nucleotides agree with TRBD2. Sequencing was carried out using uninvolved lung tissue not adjacent to the tumor. This TCR was sampled from a human donor with non-small cell lung cancer. The nucleotides read TGTGCCAGCAGCCCTAGCGGGGGGAGCACAGATACGCAGTATTTT. This encodes CASSPSGGSTDTQYF.